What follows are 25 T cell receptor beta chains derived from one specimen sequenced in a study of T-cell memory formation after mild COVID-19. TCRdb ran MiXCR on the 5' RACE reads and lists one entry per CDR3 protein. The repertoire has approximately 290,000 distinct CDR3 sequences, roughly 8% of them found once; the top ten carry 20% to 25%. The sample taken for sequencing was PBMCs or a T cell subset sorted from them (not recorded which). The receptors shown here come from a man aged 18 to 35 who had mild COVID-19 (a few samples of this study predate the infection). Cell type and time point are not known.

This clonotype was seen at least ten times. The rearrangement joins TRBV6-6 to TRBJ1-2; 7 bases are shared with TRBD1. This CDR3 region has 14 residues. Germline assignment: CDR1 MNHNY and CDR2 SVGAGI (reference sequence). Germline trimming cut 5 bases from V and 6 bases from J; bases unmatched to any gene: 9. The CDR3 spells CASSGRDRRDGYTF. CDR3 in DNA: TGTGCCAGCAGTGGCCGGGACAGAAGAGATGGCTACACCTTC.

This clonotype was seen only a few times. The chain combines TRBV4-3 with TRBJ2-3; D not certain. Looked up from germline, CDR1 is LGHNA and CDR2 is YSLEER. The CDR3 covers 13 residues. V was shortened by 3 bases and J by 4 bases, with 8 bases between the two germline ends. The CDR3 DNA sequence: TGCGCCAGCAGCCAGTGGAGCGCAGATACGCAGTATTTT. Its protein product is CASSQWSADTQYF.

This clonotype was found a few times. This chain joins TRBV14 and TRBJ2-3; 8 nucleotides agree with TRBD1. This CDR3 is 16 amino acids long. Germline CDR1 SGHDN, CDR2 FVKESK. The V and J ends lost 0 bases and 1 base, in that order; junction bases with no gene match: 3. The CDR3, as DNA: TGTGCCAGCAGCCAAGATTCGGACAGGGGCACAGATACGCAGTATTTT. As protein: CASSQDSDRGTDTQYF.

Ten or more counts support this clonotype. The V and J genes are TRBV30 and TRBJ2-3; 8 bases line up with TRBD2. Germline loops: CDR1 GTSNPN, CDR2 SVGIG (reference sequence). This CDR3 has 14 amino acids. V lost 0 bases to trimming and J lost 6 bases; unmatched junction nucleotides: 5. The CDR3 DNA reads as TGTGCCTGGAGTGTAGCGGGGGCAGAGGATACGCAGTATTTT. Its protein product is CAWSVAGAEDTQYF.

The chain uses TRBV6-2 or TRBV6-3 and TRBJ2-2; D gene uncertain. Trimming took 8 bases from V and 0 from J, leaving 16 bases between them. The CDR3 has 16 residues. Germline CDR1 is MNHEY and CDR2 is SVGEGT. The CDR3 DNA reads TGTGCCAGCTATAAGCTTAAGATCTCGAACACCGGGGAGCTGTTTTTT. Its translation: CASYKLKISNTGELFF.

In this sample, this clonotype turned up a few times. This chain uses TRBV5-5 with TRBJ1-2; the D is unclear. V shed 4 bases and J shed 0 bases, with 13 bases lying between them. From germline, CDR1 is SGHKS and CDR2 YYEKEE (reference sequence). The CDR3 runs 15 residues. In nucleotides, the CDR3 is TGTGCCAGCAGCACCCCGCCCCTCGCTAACTATGGCTACACCTTC. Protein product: CASSTPPLANYGYTF.

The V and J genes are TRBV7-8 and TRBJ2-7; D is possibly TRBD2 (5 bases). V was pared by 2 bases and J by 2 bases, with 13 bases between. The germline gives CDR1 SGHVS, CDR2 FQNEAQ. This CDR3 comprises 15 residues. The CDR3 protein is CASSLTRLGTYEQYF. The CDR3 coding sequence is TGTGCCAGCAGCTTAACTAGACTGGGAACCTACGAGCAGTACTTC.

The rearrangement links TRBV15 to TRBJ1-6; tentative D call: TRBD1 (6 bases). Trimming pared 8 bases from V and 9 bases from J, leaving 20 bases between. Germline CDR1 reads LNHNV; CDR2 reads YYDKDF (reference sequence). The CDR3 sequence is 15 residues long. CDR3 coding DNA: TGTGCCACCGCCAGTGAGGGGACAAGGAGTTCACCCCTCCACTTT. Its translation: CATASEGTRSSPLHF.

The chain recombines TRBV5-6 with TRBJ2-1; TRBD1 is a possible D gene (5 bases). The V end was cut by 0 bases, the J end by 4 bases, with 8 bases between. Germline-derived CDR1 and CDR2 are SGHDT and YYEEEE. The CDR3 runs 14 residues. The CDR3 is CASSLGTRYNEQFF. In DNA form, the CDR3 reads TGTGCCAGCAGCTTGGGGACACGGTACAATGAGCAGTTCTTC. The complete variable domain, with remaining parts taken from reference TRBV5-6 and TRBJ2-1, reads DAGVTQSPTHLIKTRGQQVTLRCSPKSGHDTVSWYQQALGQGPQFIFQYYEEEERQRGNFPDRFSGHQFPNYSSELNVNALLLGDSALYLCASSLGTRYNEQFFGPGTRLTVL.

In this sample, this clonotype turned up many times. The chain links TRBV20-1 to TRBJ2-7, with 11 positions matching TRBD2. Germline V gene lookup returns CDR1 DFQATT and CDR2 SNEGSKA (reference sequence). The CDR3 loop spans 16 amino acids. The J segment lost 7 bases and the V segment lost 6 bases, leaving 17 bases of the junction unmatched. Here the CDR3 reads CSAKRASGGQFGEQYV. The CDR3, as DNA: TGCAGTGCCAAGCGGGCTAGCGGGGGGCAATTCGGTGAGCAGTACGTC.

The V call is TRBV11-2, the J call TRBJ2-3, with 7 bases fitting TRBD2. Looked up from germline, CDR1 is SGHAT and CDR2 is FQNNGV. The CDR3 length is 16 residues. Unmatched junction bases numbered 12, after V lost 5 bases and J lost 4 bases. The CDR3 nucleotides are TGTGCCAGCAGCCACCAACTAGCGCTCTTAGCAGATACGCAGTATTTT. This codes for CASSHQLALLADTQYF.

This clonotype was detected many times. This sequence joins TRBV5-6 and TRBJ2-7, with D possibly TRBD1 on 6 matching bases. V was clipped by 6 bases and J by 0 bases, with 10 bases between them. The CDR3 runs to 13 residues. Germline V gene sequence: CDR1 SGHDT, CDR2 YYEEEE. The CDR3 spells CASNSDSSYEQYF. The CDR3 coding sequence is TGTGCCAGCAACTCGGACAGCTCCTACGAGCAGTACTTC.

CDR3 DNA sequence: TGCGCCAGCAGTGGCCTCGAAACTGATACGCAGTATTTT. The encoded protein is CASSGLETDTQYF. The chain couples TRBV10-2 to TRBJ2-3; D unresolved. V lost 4 bases and J 6 bases, leaving 11 bases between the germline ends. CDR1 and CDR2 (germline): WSHSY, SAAADI. The CDR3 extends over 13 amino acids.

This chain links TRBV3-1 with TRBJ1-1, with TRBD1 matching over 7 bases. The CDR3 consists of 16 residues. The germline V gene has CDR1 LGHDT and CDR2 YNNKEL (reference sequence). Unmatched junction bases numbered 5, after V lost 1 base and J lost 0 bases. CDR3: CASSQGQGSLNTEAFF. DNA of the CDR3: TGTGCCAGCAGCCAAGGACAGGGAAGTTTGAACACTGAAGCTTTCTTT.

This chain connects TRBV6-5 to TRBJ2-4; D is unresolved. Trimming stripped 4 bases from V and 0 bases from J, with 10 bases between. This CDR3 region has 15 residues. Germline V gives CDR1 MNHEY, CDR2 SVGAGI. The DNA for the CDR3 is TGTGCCAGCAGTTTCTCCAGCCAAGCCAAAAACATTCAGTACTTC. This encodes CASSFSSQAKNIQYF.

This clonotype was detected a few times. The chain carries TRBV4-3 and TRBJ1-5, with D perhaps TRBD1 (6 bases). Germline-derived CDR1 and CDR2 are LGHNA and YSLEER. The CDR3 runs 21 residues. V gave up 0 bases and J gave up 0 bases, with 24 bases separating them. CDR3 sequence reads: CASSQDRGGGGRYGSNQPQHF. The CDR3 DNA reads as TGCGCCAGCAGCCAAGACCGCGGGGGCGGAGGTAGGTATGGTAGCAATCAGCCCCAGCATTTT.

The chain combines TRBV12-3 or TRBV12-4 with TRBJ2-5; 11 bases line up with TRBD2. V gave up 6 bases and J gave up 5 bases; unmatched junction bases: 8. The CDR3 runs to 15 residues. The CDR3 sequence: CASSLSGGAKETQYF. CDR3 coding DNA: TGTGCCAGCAGCCTTAGCGGGGGGGCCAAGGAGACCCAGTACTTC.

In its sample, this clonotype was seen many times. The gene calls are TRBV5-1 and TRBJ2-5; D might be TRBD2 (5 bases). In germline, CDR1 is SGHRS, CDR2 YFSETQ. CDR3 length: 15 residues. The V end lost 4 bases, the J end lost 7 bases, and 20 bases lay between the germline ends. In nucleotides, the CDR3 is TGCGCCAGCAGCGAAATACTAGAAACGATTGGGACCCAGTACTTC. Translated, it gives CASSEILETIGTQYF.

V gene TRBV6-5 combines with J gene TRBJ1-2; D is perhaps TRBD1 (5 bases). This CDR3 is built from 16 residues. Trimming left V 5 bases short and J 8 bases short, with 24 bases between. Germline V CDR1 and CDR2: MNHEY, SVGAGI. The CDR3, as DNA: TGTGCCAGCAGTAAATTCCAGGGCGAGGGTTCGGAGGGCTACACCTTC. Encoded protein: CASSKFQGEGSEGYTF.

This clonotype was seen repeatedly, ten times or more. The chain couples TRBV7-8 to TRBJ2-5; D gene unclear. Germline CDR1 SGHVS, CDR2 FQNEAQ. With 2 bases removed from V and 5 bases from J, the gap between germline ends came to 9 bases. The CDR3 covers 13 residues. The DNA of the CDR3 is TGTGCCAGCAGCTTAAGGGTAGGGGAGACCCAGTACTTC. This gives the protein CASSLRVGETQYF.

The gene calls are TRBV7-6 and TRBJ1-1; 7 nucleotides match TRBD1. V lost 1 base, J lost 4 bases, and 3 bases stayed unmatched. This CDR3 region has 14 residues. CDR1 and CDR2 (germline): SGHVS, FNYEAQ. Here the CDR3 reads CASSLGGDSTEAFF. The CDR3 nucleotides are TGTGCCAGCAGCTTAGGAGGGGACAGCACTGAAGCTTTCTTT.

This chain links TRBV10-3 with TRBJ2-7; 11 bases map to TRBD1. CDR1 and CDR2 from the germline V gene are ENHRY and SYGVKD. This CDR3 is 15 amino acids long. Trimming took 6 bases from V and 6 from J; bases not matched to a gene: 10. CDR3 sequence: CAISRDRGVSGEQYV. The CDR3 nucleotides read TGTGCCATCAGCCGGGACAGGGGGGTCTCGGGCGAGCAGTACGTC.

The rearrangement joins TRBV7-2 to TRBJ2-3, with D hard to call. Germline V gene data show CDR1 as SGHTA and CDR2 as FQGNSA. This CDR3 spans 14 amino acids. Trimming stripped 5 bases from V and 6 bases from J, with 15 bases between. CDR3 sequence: CASSLNLVPDTQYF. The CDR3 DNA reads TGTGCCAGCAGCCTTAACCTGGTTCCGGATACGCAGTATTTT.

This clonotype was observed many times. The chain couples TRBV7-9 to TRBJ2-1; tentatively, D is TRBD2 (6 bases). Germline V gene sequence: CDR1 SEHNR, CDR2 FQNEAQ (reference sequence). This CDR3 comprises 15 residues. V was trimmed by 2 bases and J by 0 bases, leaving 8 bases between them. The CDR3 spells CASSLQRASYNEQFF. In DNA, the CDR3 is TGTGCCAGCAGCTTACAGCGGGCCTCCTACAATGAGCAGTTCTTC.

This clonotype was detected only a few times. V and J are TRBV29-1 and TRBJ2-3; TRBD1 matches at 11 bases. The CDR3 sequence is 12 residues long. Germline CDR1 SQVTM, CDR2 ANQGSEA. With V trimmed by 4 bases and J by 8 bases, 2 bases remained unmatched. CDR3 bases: TGCAGCGTTGGGGACAGGGGGGGTACGCAGTATTTT. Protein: CSVGDRGGTQYF.